This T cell receptor (beta chain) was documented in a study of blood T cell repertoires in COVID-19. The wider study: Some COVID-19 samples were acute and others convalescent; all came from the United States, Italy and Spain.

Method: immunoSEQ multiplex PCR; TCRdb's copy keeps in-frame clones and lacks some. The data show 250,000 to 350,000 clones, 90% seen once. Germline CDR1 SGHVS, CDR2 FNYEAQ. CDR3 length equals 15 residues. Between the trimmed V and J ends, which lost 3 bases and 5 bases, there was a span of 16 bases. Material for sequencing was PBMCs or T cells enriched from blood (not recorded which). This TCR derives from a man aged 55-75 years who had recovered from COVID-19. J is TRBJ2-5 and V is TRBV7-6, with D possibly being TRBD1 (5 bases). This CDR3 reads CASSFRPSGMETQYF. The CDR3 nucleotides read TGTGCCAGCAGCTTTAGGCCATCAGGGATGGAGACCCAGTACTTC.